Below, 26 T cell receptor beta chains from the same sample are listed, as sequenced in a study of CD8 T cells in Susac syndrome. When the RNA was reverse transcribed, random hexamers were used with an input of roughly 0.45 to 1 ug. TCRdb re-called the immunoSEQ multiplex PCR reads with MiXCR, one entry per CDR3 protein. Altogether approximately 190,000 distinct CDR3 sequences are present, approximately 94% being singletons, with the ten largest covering roughly 0.098%. Sequenced sample: CD4+ T cells from PBMCs. All receptors derive from a human donor with Susac syndrome.

The gene calls are TRBV6-5 and TRBJ1-2; D possibly corresponds to TRBD1 (5 bases). Deletions cut 7 bases from V and 0 bases from J, with 6 bases between. The germline CDR1 and CDR2 sequences are MNHEY and SVGAGI. This CDR3 spans 12 amino acids. The DNA for the CDR3 is TGTGCCAGCAAGGGGTCTAACTATGGCTACACCTTC. It specifies CASKGSNYGYTF.

The chain is built from TRBV27 and TRBJ2-5; D assignment may be TRBD1 or TRBD2 (5 bases each). Per the germline V gene, CDR1 is MNHEY and CDR2 is SMNVEV (reference sequence). Trimming left V 4 bases short and J 1 base short, with 13 bases between. The CDR3 loop spans 15 amino acids. The CDR3 is CASSSAPGRQETQYF. CDR3 in DNA: TGTGCCAGCAGTTCCGCTCCGGGACGCCAAGAGACCCAGTACTTC.

This clonotype has a handful of counts. The V gene is TRBV20-1, the J gene TRBJ1-2, with D possibly TRBD1 on 5 matching bases. CDR3 length equals 12 residues. V lost 6 bases to trimming and J lost 5 bases, with 13 bases between them. The germline CDR1 and CDR2 sequences are DFQATT and SNEGSKA (reference sequence). CDR3 DNA sequence: TGCAGTGCCACAGAGGGGTCGTATGGCTACACCTTC. Translating gives CSATEGSYGYTF.

This clonotype was picked up one time. This chain uses TRBV20-1 with TRBJ2-7, with D perhaps matching TRBD1 (5 bases). This CDR3 is 12 amino acids long. The germline gives CDR1 DFQATT, CDR2 SNEGSKA (reference sequence). V was pared by 3 bases and J by 4 bases, with 10 bases between. The CDR3 DNA sequence: TGCAGTGCTAGGGCACAGGAGTACGAGCAGTACTTC. Translating it yields CSARAQEYEQYF.

The chain is built from TRBV7-3 and TRBJ2-1; 8 positions match TRBD2. Germline V gives CDR1 SGHTA, CDR2 FQGTGA. Unmatched junction bases numbered 8, after V lost 5 bases and J lost 2 bases. The CDR3 is 16 residues long. The CDR3 here is CASSQIAGQTYNEQFF. The DNA for the CDR3 is TGTGCCAGCAGCCAAATAGCGGGGCAAACCTACAATGAGCAGTTCTTC.

The J gene is TRBJ2-2, the V gene TRBV20-1, with no clear D. There are 13 residues in the CDR3. Germline values: CDR1 DFQATT, CDR2 SNEGSKA (reference sequence). The germline V and J ends were trimmed by 2 bases and 1 base, with 5 bases remaining between them. CDR3 residues: CSARNRNTGELFF. CDR3 sequence (DNA): TGCAGTGCTAGAAACAGGAACACCGGGGAGCTGTTTTTT.

The chain has TRBV29-1 and TRBJ2-1; 10 bases match TRBD1. CDR3 length: 13 residues. Germline CDR1 reads SQVTM; CDR2 reads ANQGSEA. The CDR3 sequence is CSVGTGAYNEQFF. The CDR3 DNA follows: TGCAGTGTAGGGACAGGGGCCTACAATGAGCAGTTCTTC.

The chain joins TRBV30 to TRBJ1-2; D is perhaps TRBD1 (5 bases). V lost 0 bases and J 0 bases, leaving 11 bases between the germline ends. Germline CDR1 is GTSNPN and CDR2 is SVGIG (reference sequence). There are 15 residues in the CDR3. CDR3 loop: CAWSVRQTTNYGYTF. CDR3 coding DNA: TGTGCCTGGAGTGTAAGACAGACCACTAACTATGGCTACACCTTC.

In DNA, the CDR3 is TGTGCCAGCAGCCCCCTGGGGTTCGAGCAGTACTTC. It is translated as CASSPLGFEQYF. The chain joins TRBV27 to TRBJ2-7; D gene ambiguous. The CDR3 extends over 12 amino acids. Between the trimmed V and J ends, which lost 6 bases and 6 bases, there was a span of 12 bases. Germline CDR1 MNHEY, CDR2 SMNVEV (reference sequence).

The V call is TRBV30, the J call TRBJ1-1, with D tentatively TRBD1 (5 bases). With 0 bases removed from V and 10 bases from J, the gap between germline ends came to 15 bases. Germline CDR1 is GTSNPN and CDR2 is SVGIG (reference sequence). This CDR3 is built from 13 residues. CDR3 sequence: CAWSVGPARGAFF. The CDR3 nucleotides are TGTGCCTGGAGTGTAGGGCCGGCGAGGGGAGCTTTCTTT.

The chain carries TRBV5-6 and TRBJ2-1; D not resolved. This CDR3 has 15 amino acids. CDR1 is SGHDT, CDR2 YYEEEE, per germline. V dropped 5 bases and J dropped 0 bases, with 12 bases sitting between them. The CDR3 DNA reads as TGTGCCAGCAGGGATGACACGAGCTCCTACAATGAGCAGTTCTTC. This codes for CASRDDTSSYNEQFF.

V is TRBV12-3 or TRBV12-4 and J is TRBJ2-5, with a possible D match to TRBD1 (6 bases). V lost 0 bases to trimming and J lost 7 bases, with 9 bases between them. The CDR3 runs 13 residues. The CDR3 loop is CASSLAGGLTQYF. CDR3 coding DNA: TGTGCCAGCAGTTTAGCAGGGGGTCTGACCCAGTACTTC.

CDR3 sequence (DNA): TGCAGTGCTATAGCGGTCCAAGAGACCCAGTACTTC. Amino acid sequence: CSAIAVQETQYF. The chain uses TRBV20-1 and TRBJ2-5; the D gene is possibly TRBD2 (6 bases). Germline CDR1 reads DFQATT; CDR2 reads SNEGSKA (reference sequence). The CDR3 is 12 residues long. Trimming took 4 bases from V and 1 from J, leaving 7 bases between them.

V is TRBV30 and J is TRBJ1-2; tentative D call: TRBD1 (5 bases). V lost 2 bases and J 7 bases, leaving 20 bases between the germline ends. The CDR3 consists of 15 residues. Germline CDR1 reads GTSNPN; CDR2 reads SVGIG (reference sequence). The CDR3 is CAWSLPLGRRFGYTF. The CDR3 bases are TGTGCCTGGAGTCTCCCCTTGGGACGGAGGTTTGGCTACACCTTC. The variable domain in full, completed from reference TRBV30 and TRBJ1-2, reads SQTIHQWPATLVQPVGSPLSLECTVEGTSNPNLYWYRQAAGRGLQLLFYSVGIGQISSEVPQNLSASRPQDRQFILSSKKLLLSDSGFYLCAWSLPLGRRFGYTFGSGTRLTVV.

The chain is built from TRBV4-1 and TRBJ1-5; 7 positions match TRBD1. CDR1 is MGHRA, CDR2 YSYEKL, per germline. Trimming cost V 3 bases and J 6 bases; bases outside gene matches: 14. The CDR3 extends over 17 amino acids. The CDR3 bases are TGCGCCAGCAGCCACCCCGCGGGGGGACAGTTCGTTCAGCCCCAGCATTTT. This sequence encodes CASSHPAGGQFVQPQHF.

This chain connects TRBV20-1 to TRBJ2-4, with D possibly matching TRBD1 (6 bases). The CDR3 runs 14 residues. Germline V gives CDR1 DFQATT, CDR2 SNEGSKA (reference sequence). The V end lost 3 bases, the J end lost 6 bases, and 15 bases lay between the germline ends. CDR3 protein: CSASRLGRGNIQYF. The CDR3 DNA follows: TGCAGTGCTAGTAGGCTGGGCAGGGGAAACATTCAGTACTTC.

The chain recombines TRBV7-3 with TRBJ2-3, with D unclear. There are 12 residues in the CDR3. The V and J ends lost 5 bases and 3 bases respectively, with 6 bases between them. Looked up from germline, CDR1 is SGHTA and CDR2 is FQGTGA. As DNA, the CDR3 is TGTGCCAGCAGCCATCCTACAGATACGCAGTATTTT. Its translation is CASSHPTDTQYF.

The chain is built from TRBV18 and TRBJ2-5; D is perhaps TRBD2 (6 bases). The V gene lost 2 bases and the J gene lost 5 bases, with 9 bases spanning the gap. The CDR3 spans 13 residues. Germline loops: CDR1 KGHSH, CDR2 LQKENI. The CDR3 loop is CASSPTSPETQYF. CDR3 bases: TGTGCCAGCTCACCAACTAGCCCCGAGACCCAGTACTTC.

This chain joins TRBV6-5 and TRBJ2-5, with no clear D. Deletions cut 0 bases from V and 6 bases from J, with 11 bases between. Germline V gene sequence: CDR1 MNHEY, CDR2 SVGAGI. CDR3 size: 14 residues. The CDR3 spells CASSYSASSQTQYF. The CDR3 DNA is TGTGCCAGCAGTTACTCGGCCAGCAGTCAGACCCAGTACTTC.

The chain joins TRBV9 to TRBJ2-1, with TRBD2 matching 7 bases. With 0 bases clipped from V and 5 bases from J, the junction kept 5 bases outside the gene matches. Per germline, CDR1 SGDLS and CDR2 YYNGEE. This CDR3 has 15 amino acids. The CDR3, as DNA: TGTGCCAGCAGCGTAGGTAACGGGGGGAACAATGAGCAGTTCTTC. Protein sequence: CASSVGNGGNNEQFF.

The chain recombines TRBV7-8 with TRBJ2-1; TRBD2 matches 8 bases. The CDR3 totals 15 residues. The germline CDR1 and CDR2 sequences are SGHVS and FQNEAQ. Trimming cost V 7 bases and J 4 bases; bases outside gene matches: 9. CDR3 region: CASTHNSGAYNEQFF. For the CDR3, the DNA is TGTGCCAGCACCCACAATAGCGGGGCATACAATGAGCAGTTCTTC.

The rearrangement uses TRBV4-2 and TRBJ1-4, with D unclear. Germline V gives CDR1 LGHNA, CDR2 YNFKEQ. This CDR3 contains 12 residues. V lost 0 bases and J lost 14, with 10 bases in between. The CDR3 reads CASSQEAVRLFF. The CDR3 DNA reads TGTGCCAGCAGCCAAGAGGCCGTGAGGCTGTTTTTT.

This rearrangement joins TRBV2 to TRBJ2-5; D may be TRBD1 or TRBD2 (5 bases each). CDR3 length equals 13 residues. The V end lost 8 bases, the J end lost 2 bases, and 12 bases lay between the germline ends. Germline V gene lookup returns CDR1 SNHLY and CDR2 FYNNEI. DNA of the CDR3: TGTGCCAGCTTCCGGGACCCTCAAGAGACCCAGTACTTC. As protein: CASFRDPQETQYF.

The chain employs TRBV12-3 or TRBV12-4 and TRBJ2-1; 9 bases match TRBD2. V lost 3 bases to trimming and J lost 8 bases; unmatched junction nucleotides: 8. The CDR3 length is 15 residues. The CDR3 is CASSFSSGAVDEQFF. Written as DNA, the CDR3 is TGTGCCAGCAGTTTTTCTAGCGGGGCCGTTGATGAGCAGTTCTTC.

The chain has TRBV6-5 and TRBJ2-7, with 13 bases matching TRBD2. Germline lookup yields CDR1 MNHEY and CDR2 SVGAGI. This CDR3 contains 15 residues. Trimming removed 0 bases from V and 7 bases from J; junction bases left unmatched: 3. CDR3 loop: CASSYSTSGGYEQYF. The CDR3 DNA reads TGTGCCAGCAGTTACTCGACTAGCGGGGGGTATGAGCAGTACTTC.

The J gene is TRBJ2-7, the V gene TRBV29-1; no reliable D call. CDR3 length: 13 residues. V gave up 7 bases and J gave up 2 bases, with 15 bases separating them. The germline V gene encodes CDR1 SQVTM and CDR2 ANQGSEA. CDR3 protein: CSGTSGPTYEQYF. DNA for the CDR3: TGCAGCGGAACGAGTGGACCTACCTACGAGCAGTACTTC.